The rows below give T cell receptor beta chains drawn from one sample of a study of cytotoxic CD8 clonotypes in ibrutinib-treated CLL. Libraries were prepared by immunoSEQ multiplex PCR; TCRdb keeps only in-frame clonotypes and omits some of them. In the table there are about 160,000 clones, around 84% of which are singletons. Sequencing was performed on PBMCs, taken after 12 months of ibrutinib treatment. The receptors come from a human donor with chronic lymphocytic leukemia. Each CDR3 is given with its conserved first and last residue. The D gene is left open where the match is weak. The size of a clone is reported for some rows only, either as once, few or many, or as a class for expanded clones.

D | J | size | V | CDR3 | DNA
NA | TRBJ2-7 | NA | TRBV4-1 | CASSQDPSVDEQYF | TGCGCCAGCAGCCAAGACCCTAGCGTCGACGAGCAGTACTTC
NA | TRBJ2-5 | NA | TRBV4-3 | CASSQDVTGNQETQYF | TGCGCCAGCAGCCAAGATGTTACGGGGAATCAAGAGACCCAGTACTTC
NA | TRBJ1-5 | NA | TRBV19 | CASSIAASSNQPQHF | TGTGCCAGTAGTATCGCGGCCTCCAGCAATCAGCCCCAGCATTTT
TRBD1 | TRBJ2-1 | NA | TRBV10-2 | CASRTPGTGAFTSYNEQFF | TGCGCCAGCAGGACTCCCGGGACAGGGGCGTTCACCTCCTACAATGAGCAGTTCTTC
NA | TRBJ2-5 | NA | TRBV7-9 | CASSNQETQYF | TGTGCCAGCAGCAACCAAGAGACCCAGTACTTC
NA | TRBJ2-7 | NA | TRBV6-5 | CASSRGGYEQYF | TGTGCCAGCAGTAGAGGGGGGTACGAGCAGTACTTC
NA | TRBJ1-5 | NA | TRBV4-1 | CASSQERSHSNQPQHF | TGCGCCAGCAGCCAAGAGCGAAGCCATAGCAATCAGCCCCAGCATTTT
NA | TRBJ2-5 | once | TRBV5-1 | CASSLGSLQETQYF | TGCGCCAGCAGTCTCGGGAGCCTCCAAGAGACCCAGTACTTC
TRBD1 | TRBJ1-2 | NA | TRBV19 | CASSTTRDRGQGYTF | TGTGCCAGTAGTACAACCCGGGACAGGGGGCAAGGCTACACCTTC
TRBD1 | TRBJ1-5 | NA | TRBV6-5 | CASRGTGDTQPQHF | TGTGCCAGCAGAGGGACAGGGGACACTCAGCCCCAGCATTTT
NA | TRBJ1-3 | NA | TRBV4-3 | CASSQAFYYSSGNTIYF | TGCGCCAGCAGCCAAGCGTTTTACTACTCCTCTGGAAACACCATATATTTT
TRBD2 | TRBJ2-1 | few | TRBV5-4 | CASSLGAGGSYNEQFF | TGTGCCAGCAGCTTGGGAGCGGGGGGCTCCTACAATGAGCAGTTCTTC
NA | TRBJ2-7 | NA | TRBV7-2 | CASSSGRGVYEQYF | TGTGCCAGCAGCTCCGGCCGGGGCGTCTACGAGCAGTACTTC
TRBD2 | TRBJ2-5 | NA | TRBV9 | CASSVGPLAGVQYQETQYF | TGTGCCAGCAGCGTAGGACCGCTAGCGGGGGTCCAGTACCAAGAGACCCAGTACTTC
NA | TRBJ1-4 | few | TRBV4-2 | CASSQGEGGGSGEKLFF | TGTGCCAGCAGCCAAGGTGAAGGTGGGGGGAGCGGTGAAAAACTGTTTTTT
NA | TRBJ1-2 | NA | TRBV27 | CASSSNQNYGYTF | TGTGCCAGCAGTTCAAATCAGAACTATGGCTACACCTTC
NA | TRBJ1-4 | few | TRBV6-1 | CASGPAGGGNEKLFF | TGTGCCAGCGGCCCAGCGGGGGGCGGGAATGAAAAACTGTTTTTT
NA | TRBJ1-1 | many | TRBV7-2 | CASSFSKQENTEAFF | TGTGCCAGCAGCTTTTCAAAACAGGAAAACACTGAAGCTTTCTTT
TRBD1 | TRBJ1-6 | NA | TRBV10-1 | CASSESRWDRRSYNSPLHF | TGCGCCAGCAGTGAGTCGAGATGGGACAGGAGGTCCTATAATTCACCCCTCCACTTT
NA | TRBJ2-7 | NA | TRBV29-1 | CSVYRSGEQYF | TGCAGCGTTTACAGGTCGGGGGAGCAGTACTTC
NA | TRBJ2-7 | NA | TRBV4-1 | CASSQDRAFEQYF | TGCGCCAGCAGCCAAGATCGAGCCTTCGAGCAGTACTTC
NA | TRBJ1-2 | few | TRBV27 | CASSQQGTTGYTF | TGTGCCAGCAGCCAACAGGGTACGACTGGCTACACCTTC
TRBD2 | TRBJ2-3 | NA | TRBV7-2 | CASSSSGLVQYF | TGTGCCAGCAGCTCGAGCGGACTAGTTCAGTATTTT
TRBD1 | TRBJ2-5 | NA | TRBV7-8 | CASSPRTGKETQYF | TGTGCCAGCAGCCCCCGGACAGGGAAAGAGACCCAGTACTTC
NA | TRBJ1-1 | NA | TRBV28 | CASSSGRKNTEAFF | TGTGCCAGCAGTTCTGGACGGAAGAACACTGAAGCTTTCTTT
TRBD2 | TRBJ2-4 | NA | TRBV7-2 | CASSLGTRTGIQYF | TGTGCCAGCAGCCTCGGGACTAGGACGGGCATTCAGTACTTC
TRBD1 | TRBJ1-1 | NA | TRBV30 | CAWGGTEEAFF | TGTGCCTGGGGTGGGACAGAGGAAGCTTTCTTT
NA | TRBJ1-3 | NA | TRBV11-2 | CASSRNTRPNFGNTIYF | TGTGCCAGCAGCCGTAATACTAGACCCAATTTTGGAAACACCATATATTTT
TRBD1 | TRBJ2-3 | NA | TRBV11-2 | CASSAPGQKSTDTQYF | TGTGCCAGCAGCGCCCCGGGACAGAAGAGCACAGATACGCAGTATTTT
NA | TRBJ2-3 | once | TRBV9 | CASSPRNGLADTQYF | TGTGCCAGCAGCCCGCGAAATGGTTTGGCGGATACGCAGTATTTT
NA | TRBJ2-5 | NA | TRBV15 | CATSSGSLGETQYF | TGTGCCACCAGCAGCGGGTCGCTGGGGGAGACCCAGTACTTC
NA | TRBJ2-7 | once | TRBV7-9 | CASSFSREGLGYEQYF | TGTGCCAGCAGCTTTAGCAGGGAAGGGTTAGGCTACGAGCAGTACTTC
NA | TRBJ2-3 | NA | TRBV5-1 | CASSLTGDTQYF | TGCGCCAGCAGTCTGACTGGAGATACGCAGTATTTT
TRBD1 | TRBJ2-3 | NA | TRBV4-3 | CASSQEQGAGTDTQYF | TGCGCCAGCAGCCAAGAGCAGGGGGCCGGCACAGATACGCAGTATTTT
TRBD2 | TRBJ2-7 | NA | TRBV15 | CATSRGSGRGYEQYF | TGTGCCACCAGCAGAGGAAGCGGGAGAGGCTACGAGCAGTACTTC
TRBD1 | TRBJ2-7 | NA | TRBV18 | CASSPGTGETYEQYF | TGTGCCAGCTCACCCGGGACAGGGGAGACCTACGAGCAGTACTTC
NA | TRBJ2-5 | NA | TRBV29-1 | CSADPGTYQETQYF | TGCAGCGCGGACCCCGGGACGTACCAAGAGACCCAGTACTTC
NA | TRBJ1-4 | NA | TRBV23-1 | CASSNRLHEKLFF | TGCGCCAGCAGTAACAGGCTGCACGAAAAACTGTTTTTT
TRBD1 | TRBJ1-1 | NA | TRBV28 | CASRTGGMNTEAFF | TGTGCCAGCAGAACAGGGGGAATGAACACTGAAGCTTTCTTT
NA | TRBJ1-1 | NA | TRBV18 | CASSPSQGGDTEAFF | TGTGCCAGCTCACCCAGTCAAGGGGGGGACACTGAAGCTTTCTTT
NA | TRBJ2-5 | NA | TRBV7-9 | CASSSRGTQYF | TGTGCCAGCAGCTCGAGGGGGACCCAGTACTTC
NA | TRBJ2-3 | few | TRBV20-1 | CSAPYVGTQYF | TGCAGTGCTCCCTACGTGGGTACGCAGTATTTT
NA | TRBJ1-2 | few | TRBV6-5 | CASTNQGANYGYTF | TGTGCCAGCACTAATCAGGGAGCTAACTATGGCTACACCTTC
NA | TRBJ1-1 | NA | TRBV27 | CASSINRVQNTEAFF | TGTGCCAGCAGCATAAACAGGGTTCAGAACACTGAAGCTTTCTTT
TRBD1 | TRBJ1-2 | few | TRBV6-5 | CASSYSSQGVYGYTF | TGTGCCAGCAGTTACTCGAGTCAGGGGGTCTACGGCTACACCTTC
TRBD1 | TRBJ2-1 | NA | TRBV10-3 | CAISEGQGALYEQFF | TGTGCCATCAGTGAGGGACAGGGGGCTCTTTATGAGCAGTTCTTC
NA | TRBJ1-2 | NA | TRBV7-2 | CASSPGQRGYTF | TGTGCCAGCAGCCCCGGTCAGCGGGGCTACACCTTC
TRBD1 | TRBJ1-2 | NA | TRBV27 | CASSTRTGGDYGYTF | TGTGCCAGCAGTACCCGGACAGGGGGAGACTATGGCTACACCTTC
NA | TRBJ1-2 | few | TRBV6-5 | CASSVQLANYGYTF | TGTGCCAGCAGTGTTCAACTTGCTAACTATGGCTACACCTTC
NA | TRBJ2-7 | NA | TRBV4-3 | CASSQDVLTTYEQYF | TGCGCCAGCAGCCAAGATGTCCTGACTACCTACGAGCAGTACTTC
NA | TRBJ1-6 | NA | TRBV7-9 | CASSLVGGNSPLHF | TGTGCCAGCAGCTTAGTAGGTGGGAATTCACCCCTCCACTTT
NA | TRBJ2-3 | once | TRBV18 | CASSPRHLSTDTQYF | TGTGCCAGCTCACCAAGGCATCTAAGCACAGATACGCAGTATTTT
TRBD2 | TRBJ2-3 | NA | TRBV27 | CASSPTSGRITDTQYF | TGTGCCAGCAGTCCCACTAGCGGGAGGATCACAGATACGCAGTATTTT
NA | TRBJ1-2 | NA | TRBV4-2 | CASSQDGGQKNYGYTF | TGTGCCAGCAGCCAAGATGGCGGGCAGAAGAACTATGGCTACACCTTC
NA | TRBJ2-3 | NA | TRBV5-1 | CASSLDGTQYF | TGCGCCAGCAGCTTGGACGGTACGCAGTATTTT
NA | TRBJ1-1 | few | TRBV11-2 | CASSLREDTEAFF | TGTGCCAGCAGCTTAAGGGAGGACACTGAAGCTTTCTTT
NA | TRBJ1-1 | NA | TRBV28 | CATEFDTEAFF | TGTGCCACCGAGTTTGACACTGAAGCTTTCTTT
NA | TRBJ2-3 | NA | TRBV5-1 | CASSLEWVGAPGDTQYF | TGCGCCAGCAGCTTGGAATGGGTGGGGGCGCCCGGGGATACGCAGTATTTT